This TCR beta chain was profiled in a study of blood T cell repertoires in COVID-19. Study details: The samples span acute and convalescent COVID-19 from the United States, Italy and Spain. T cells, B-cell-depleted T cells, or PBMCs supplied cDNA or gDNA.

In the original processing: Estimation of nucleated cell counts relied on the amplification of reference gene primers. Produced via immunoSEQ multiplex PCR; TCRdb's table is partial and in-frame only. Clone size and V and J calls were adopted from that table, with D and trimming inferred from the DNA. This sample has about 90,000 clones; 76% occur once, and the top ten carry 6.5% to 9%. This CDR3 is 16 amino acids long. Trimming cost V 3 bases and J 7 bases, with 22 bases left between them. The germline V gene encodes CDR1 GTSNPN and CDR2 SVGIG (reference sequence). The V and J genes are TRBV30 and TRBJ1-3; D gene uncertain. The sequenced material came from peripheral blood. This clonotype was sampled from a man between 65 and 85 years old with acute or convalescent COVID-19. CDR3 protein: CAWRAKDSGKANTIYF. The CDR3 nucleotides are TGTGCCTGGAGGGCAAAGGACTCGGGCAAAGCTAACACCATATATTTT.